This T cell receptor (beta chain) was obtained from a study of shared clonotypes between healthy human individuals. Germline lookup yields CDR1 SGHTA and CDR2 FQGTGA. With 5 bases removed from V and 0 bases from J, the gap between germline ends came to 10 bases. The CDR3 sequence is 15 residues long. Sorted-subset replicate PCRs used about 200 ng DNA, 30,000 or so T cell genomes. Data came from immunoSEQ multiplex PCR; TCRdb stores just in-frame clones and leaves some out. The table shows over a million clones, with about four fifths occurring only once. Points on this clone: Antigen: not known.

Study conclusions and caveats: Clonotype sharing among donors was expected to depend on sequencing depth. The study found about 5% of naive CD4 clonotypes shared across a handful of donors.

Nashville, Tennessee was home to all donors, who were Caucasian adults. The specimen sequenced was memory CD4+ T cells from PBMCs. Subset noted: CD45RA-negative fraction. The chain recombines TRBV7-3 with TRBJ2-2; perhaps TRBD2 as D (5 bases). This TCR was recovered from a man younger than 35 in good health. Some clones in this sample may be carry-over from other donors' samples. The chain's CDR3 is CASSPSPTNTGELFF. CDR3 bases: TGTGCCAGCAGCCCTAGCCCCACGAACACCGGGGAGCTGTTTTTT.